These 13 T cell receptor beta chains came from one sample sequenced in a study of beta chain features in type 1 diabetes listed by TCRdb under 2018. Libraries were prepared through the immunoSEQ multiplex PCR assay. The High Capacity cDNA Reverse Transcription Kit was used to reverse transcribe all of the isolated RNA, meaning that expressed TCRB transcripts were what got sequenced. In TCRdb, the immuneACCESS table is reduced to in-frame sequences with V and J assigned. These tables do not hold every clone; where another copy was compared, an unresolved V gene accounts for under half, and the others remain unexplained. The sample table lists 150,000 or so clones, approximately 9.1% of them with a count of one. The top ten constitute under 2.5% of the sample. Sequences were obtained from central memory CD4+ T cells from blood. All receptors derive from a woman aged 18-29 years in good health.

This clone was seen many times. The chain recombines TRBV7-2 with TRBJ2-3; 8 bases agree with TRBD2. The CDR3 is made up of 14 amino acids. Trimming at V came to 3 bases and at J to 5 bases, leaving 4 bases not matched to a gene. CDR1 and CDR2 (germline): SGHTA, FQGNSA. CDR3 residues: CASSLGLELDTQYF. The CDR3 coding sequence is TGTGCCAGCAGCTTGGGACTAGAGCTAGATACGCAGTATTTT.

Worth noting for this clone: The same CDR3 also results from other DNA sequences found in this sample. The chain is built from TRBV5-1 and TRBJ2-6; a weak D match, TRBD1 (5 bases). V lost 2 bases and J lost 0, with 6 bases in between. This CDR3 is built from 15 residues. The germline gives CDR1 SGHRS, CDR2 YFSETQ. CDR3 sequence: CASSFDSSGANVLTF. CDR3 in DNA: TGCGCCAGCAGCTTCGACAGCTCTGGGGCCAACGTCCTGACTTTC.

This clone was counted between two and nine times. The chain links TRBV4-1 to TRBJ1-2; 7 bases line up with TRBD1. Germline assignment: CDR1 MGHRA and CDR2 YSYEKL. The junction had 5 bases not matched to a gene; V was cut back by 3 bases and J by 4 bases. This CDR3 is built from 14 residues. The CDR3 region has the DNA TGCGCCAGCAGCCATCCCGGGACAGCCTATGGCTACACCTTC. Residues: CASSHPGTAYGYTF.

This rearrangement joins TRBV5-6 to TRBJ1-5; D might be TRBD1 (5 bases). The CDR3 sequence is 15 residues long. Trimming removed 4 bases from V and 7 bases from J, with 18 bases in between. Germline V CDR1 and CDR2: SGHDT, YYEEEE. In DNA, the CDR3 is TGTGCCAGCAGCCCCGGGGGAGGGGAGGGCCAGCCCCAGCATTTT. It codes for CASSPGGGEGQPQHF.

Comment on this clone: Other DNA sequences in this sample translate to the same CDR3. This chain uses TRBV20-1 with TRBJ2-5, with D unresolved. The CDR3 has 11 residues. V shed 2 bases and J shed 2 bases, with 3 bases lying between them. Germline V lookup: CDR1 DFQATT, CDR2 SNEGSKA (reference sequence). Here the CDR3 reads CSARQQETQYF. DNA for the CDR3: TGCAGTGCTAGACAACAAGAGACCCAGTACTTC.

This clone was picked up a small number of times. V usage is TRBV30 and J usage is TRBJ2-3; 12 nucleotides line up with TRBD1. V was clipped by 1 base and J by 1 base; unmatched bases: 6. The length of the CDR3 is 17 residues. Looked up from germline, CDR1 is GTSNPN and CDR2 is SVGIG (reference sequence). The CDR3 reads CAWSAGQGAGGTDTQYF. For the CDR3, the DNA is TGTGCCTGGAGTGCGGGACAGGGGGCTGGGGGCACAGATACGCAGTATTTT.

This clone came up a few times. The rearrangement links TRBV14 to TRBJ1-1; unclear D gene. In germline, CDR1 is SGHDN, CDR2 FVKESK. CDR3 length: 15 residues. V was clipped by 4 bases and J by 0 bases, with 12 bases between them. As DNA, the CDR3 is TGTGCCAGCAGCCCAGAGGCTTACCTGAACACTGAAGCTTTCTTT. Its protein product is CASSPEAYLNTEAFF.

The CDR3 coding sequence is TGTGCCAGCATTCGGGGTGGGGATACGCAGTATTTT. This sequence encodes CASIRGGDTQYF. The chain couples TRBV2 to TRBJ2-3, with D perhaps TRBD2 (5 bases). The CDR3 runs 12 residues. Germline V lookup: CDR1 SNHLY, CDR2 FYNNEI. Trimming took 7 bases from V and 6 from J, leaving 11 bases between them. Drawing the rest from reference TRBV2 and TRBJ2-3, the complete variable domain is EPEVTQTPSHQVTQMGQEVILRCVPISNHLYFYWYRQILGQKVEFLVSFYNNEISEKSEIFDDQFSVERPDGSNFTLKIRSTKLEDSAMYFCASIRGGDTQYFGPGTRLTVL.

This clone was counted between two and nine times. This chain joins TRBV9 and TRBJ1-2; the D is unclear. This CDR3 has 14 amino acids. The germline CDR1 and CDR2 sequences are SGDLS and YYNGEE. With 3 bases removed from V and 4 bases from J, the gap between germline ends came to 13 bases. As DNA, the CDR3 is TGTGCCAGCAGCGACCCAGGACGGGGCTATGGCTACACCTTC. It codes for CASSDPGRGYGYTF.

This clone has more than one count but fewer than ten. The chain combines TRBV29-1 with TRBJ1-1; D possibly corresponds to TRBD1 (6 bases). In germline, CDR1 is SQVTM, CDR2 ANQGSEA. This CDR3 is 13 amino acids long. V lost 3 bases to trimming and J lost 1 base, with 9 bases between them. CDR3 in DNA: TGCAGCGTTGACAGGGGCGGGAACACTGAAGCTTTCTTT. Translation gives CSVDRGGNTEAFF.

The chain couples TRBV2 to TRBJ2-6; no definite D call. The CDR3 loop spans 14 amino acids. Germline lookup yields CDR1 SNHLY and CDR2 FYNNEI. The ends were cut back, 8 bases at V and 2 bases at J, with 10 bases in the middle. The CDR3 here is CASHPYTGANVLTF. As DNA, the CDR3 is TGTGCCAGCCACCCCTATACTGGGGCCAACGTCCTGACTTTC.

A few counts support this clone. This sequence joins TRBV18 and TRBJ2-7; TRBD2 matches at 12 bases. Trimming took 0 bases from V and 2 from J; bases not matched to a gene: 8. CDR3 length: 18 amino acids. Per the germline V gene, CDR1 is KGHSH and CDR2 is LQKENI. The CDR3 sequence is CASSPPTGASGRAYEQYF. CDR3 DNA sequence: TGTGCCAGCTCACCACCGACGGGGGCTAGCGGGAGGGCCTACGAGCAGTACTTC.

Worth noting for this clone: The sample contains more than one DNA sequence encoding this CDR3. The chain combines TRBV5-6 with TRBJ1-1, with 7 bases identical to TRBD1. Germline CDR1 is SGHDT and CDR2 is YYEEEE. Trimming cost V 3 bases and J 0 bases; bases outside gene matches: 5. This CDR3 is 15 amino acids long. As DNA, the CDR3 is TGTGCCAGCAGCTCCTACAGGGGCATGAACACTGAAGCTTTCTTT. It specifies CASSSYRGMNTEAFF.